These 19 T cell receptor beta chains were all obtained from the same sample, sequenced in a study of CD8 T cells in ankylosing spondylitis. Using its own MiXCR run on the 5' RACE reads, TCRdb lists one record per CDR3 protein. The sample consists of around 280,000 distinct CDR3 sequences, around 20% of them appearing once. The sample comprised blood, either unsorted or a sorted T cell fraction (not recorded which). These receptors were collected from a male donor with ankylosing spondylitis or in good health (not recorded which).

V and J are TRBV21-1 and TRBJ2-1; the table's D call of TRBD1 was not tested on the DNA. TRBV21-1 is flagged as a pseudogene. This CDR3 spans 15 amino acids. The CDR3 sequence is CASDRGWDAWNEQFF. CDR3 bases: TGTGCCAGCGACAGGGGTTGGGATGCGTGGAATGAGCAGTTCTTC.

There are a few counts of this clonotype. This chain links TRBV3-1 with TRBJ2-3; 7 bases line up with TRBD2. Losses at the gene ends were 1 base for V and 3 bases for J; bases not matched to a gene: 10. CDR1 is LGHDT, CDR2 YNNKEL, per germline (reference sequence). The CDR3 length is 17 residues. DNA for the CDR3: TGTGCCAGCAGCCAAGTTCTACTAGCGCAGGGAACAGATACGCAGTATTTT. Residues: CASSQVLLAQGTDTQYF.

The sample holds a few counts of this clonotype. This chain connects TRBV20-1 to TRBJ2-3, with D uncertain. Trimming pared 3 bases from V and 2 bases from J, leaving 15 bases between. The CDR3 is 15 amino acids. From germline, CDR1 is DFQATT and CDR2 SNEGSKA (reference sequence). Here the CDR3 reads CSASRLQEVTDTQYF. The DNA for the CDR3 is TGCAGTGCTAGTCGCCTCCAAGAGGTCACAGATACGCAGTATTTT.

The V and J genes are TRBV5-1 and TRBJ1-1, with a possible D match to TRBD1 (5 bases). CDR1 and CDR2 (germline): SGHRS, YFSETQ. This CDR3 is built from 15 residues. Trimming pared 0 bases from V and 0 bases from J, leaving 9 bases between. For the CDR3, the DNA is TGCGCCAGCAGCTTGGGGCCAGGGTTGAACACTGAAGCTTTCTTT. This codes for CASSLGPGLNTEAFF.

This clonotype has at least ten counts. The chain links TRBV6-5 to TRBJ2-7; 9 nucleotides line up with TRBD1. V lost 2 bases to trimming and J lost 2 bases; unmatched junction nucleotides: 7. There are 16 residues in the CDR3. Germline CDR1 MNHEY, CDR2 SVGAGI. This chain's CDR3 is CASSYPRQGVPYEQYV. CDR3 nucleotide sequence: TGTGCCAGCAGTTACCCACGACAGGGGGTCCCCTACGAGCAGTACGTC.

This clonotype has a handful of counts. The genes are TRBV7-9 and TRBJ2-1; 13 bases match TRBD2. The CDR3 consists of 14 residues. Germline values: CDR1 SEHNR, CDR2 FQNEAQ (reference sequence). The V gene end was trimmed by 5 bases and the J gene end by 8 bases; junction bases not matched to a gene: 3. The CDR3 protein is CASSTSGRAYEQFF. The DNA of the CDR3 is TGTGCCAGCAGCACTAGCGGGAGGGCCTATGAGCAGTTCTTC.

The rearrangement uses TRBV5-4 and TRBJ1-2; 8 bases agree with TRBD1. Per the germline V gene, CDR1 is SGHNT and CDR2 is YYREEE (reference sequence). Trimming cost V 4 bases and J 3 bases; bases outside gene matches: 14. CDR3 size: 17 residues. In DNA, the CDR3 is TGTGCCAGCAGCCCAGGACAGGGACGGAGGGATGACTATGGCTACACCTTC. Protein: CASSPGQGRRDDYGYTF. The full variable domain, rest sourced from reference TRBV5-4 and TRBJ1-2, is ETGVTQSPTHLIKTRGQQVTLRCSSQSGHNTVSWYQQALGQGPQFIFQYYREEENGRGNFPPRFSGLQFPNYSSELNVNALELDDSALYLCASSPGQGRRDDYGYTFGSGTRLTVV.

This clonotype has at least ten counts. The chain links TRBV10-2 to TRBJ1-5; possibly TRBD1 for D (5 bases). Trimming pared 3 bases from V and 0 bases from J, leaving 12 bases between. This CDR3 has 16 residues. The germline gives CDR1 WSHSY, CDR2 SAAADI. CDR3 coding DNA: TGCGCCAGCAGTGAAGGGGATATGCTTAGCAATCAGCCCCAGCATTTT. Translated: CASSEGDMLSNQPQHF.

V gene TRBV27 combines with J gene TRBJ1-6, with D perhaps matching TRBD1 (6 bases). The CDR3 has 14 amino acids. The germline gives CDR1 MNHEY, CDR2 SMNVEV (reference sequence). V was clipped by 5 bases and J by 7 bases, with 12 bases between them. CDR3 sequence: CASSPDRFNSPLHF. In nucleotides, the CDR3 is TGTGCCAGCAGTCCCGACAGGTTCAATTCACCCCTCCACTTT.

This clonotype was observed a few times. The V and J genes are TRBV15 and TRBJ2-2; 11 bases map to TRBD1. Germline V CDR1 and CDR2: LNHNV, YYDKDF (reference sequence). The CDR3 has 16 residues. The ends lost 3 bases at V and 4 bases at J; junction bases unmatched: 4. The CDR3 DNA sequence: TGTGCCACCAGCAGTTGGGGACAGGGGGTCACCGGGGAGCTGTTTTTT. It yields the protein CATSSWGQGVTGELFF.

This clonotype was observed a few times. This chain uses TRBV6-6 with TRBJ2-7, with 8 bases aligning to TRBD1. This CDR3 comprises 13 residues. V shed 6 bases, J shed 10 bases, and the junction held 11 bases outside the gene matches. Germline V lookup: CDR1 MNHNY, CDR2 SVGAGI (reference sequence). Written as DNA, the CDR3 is TGTGCCAGCAGCCGTGGACAGGGTGGGACTCAGTACGTC. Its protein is CASSRGQGGTQYV.

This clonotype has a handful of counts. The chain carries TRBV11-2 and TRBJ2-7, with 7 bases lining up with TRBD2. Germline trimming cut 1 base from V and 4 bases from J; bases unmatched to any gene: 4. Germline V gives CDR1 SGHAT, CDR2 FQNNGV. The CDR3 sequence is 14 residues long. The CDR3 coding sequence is TGTGCCAGCAGCTTAGGTGGAGCGGGGTACGAGCAGTACGTC. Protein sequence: CASSLGGAGYEQYV.

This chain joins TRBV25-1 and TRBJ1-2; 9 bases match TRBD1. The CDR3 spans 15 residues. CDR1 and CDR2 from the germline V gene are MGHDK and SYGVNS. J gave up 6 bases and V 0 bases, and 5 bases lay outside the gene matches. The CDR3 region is CASSEYGTGSNGYTF. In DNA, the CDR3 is TGTGCCAGCAGTGAATATGGGACAGGGTCAAATGGCTACACCTTC.

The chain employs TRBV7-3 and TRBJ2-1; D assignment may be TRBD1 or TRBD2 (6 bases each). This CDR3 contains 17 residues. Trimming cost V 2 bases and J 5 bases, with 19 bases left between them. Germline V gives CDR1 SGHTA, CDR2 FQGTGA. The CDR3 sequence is CASSLEAGRGGNNEQFF. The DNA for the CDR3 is TGTGCCAGCAGCTTAGAAGCGGGCAGGGGAGGCAACAATGAGCAGTTCTTC.

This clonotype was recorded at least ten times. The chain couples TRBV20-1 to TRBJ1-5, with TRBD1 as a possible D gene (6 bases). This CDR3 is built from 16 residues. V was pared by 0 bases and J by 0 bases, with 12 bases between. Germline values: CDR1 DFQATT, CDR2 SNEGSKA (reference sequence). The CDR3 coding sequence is TGCAGTGCTAGAGATCGGGGGGGCCCTAGCAATCAGCCCCAGCATTTT. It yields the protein CSARDRGGPSNQPQHF.

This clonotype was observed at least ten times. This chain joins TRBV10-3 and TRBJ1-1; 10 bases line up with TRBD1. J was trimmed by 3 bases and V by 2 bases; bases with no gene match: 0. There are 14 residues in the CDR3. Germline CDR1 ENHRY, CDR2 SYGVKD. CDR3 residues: CAISEGTGDTEAFF. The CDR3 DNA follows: TGTGCCATCAGTGAGGGGACAGGGGACACTGAAGCTTTCTTT.

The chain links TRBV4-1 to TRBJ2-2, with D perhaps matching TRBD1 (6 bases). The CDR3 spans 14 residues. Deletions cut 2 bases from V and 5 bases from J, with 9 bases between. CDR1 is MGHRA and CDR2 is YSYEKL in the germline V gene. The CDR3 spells CASSQPGVTGELFF. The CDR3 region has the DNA TGCGCCAGCAGCCAACCAGGGGTTACCGGGGAGCTGTTTTTT.

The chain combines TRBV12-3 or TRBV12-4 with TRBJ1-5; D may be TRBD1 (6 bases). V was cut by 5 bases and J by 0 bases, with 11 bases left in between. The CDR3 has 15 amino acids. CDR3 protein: CASSTRQASNQPQHF. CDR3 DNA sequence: TGTGCCAGCAGTACCCGACAGGCTAGCAATCAGCCCCAGCATTTT.

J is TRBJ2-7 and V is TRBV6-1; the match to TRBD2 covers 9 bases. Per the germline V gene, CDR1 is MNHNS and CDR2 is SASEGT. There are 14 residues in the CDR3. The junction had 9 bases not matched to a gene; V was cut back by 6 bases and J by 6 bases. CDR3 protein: CASRPSGAWGEQYV. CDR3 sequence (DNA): TGTGCCAGCAGGCCTAGCGGGGCCTGGGGCGAGCAGTACGTC.